Listed below are T cell receptor beta chains from one sample, sequenced in a study of T-cell memory formation after mild COVID-19. TCRdb itself ran the 5' RACE reads through MiXCR, one entry per CDR3 protein. This table holds some 54,000 distinct CDR3 sequences, 9% to 9.5% found once. The sample comprised PBMCs or a T cell subset sorted from them (not recorded which). These receptors all come from a man aged 18 to 29 who had mild COVID-19 (a few samples of this study predate the infection). Cell type and time point are not known. CDR3s include the opening cysteine and the closing phenylalanine or tryptophan.

v_gene: TRBV9
j_gene: TRBJ2-1
CDR3aa: CASSLGGGQYNEQFF

v_gene: TRBV20-1
j_gene: TRBJ2-5
CDR3aa: CSARDLRQAEETQYF

v_gene: TRBV29-1
j_gene: TRBJ2-1
CDR3aa: CSVEGSGGVYNEQFF

v_gene: TRBV15
j_gene: TRBJ1-1
CDR3aa: CATSRDRIGLGTEAFF

v_gene: TRBV7-2
j_gene: TRBJ1-6
CDR3aa: CASSSDIPGFSPLHF

v_gene: TRBV4-3
j_gene: TRBJ1-5
CDR3aa: CASSRRRDGNQPQHF

v_gene: TRBV4-2
j_gene: TRBJ2-6
CDR3aa: CASSQENGVSGANVLTF

v_gene: TRBV2
j_gene: TRBJ2-7
CDR3aa: CASTARDPYEQYF

v_gene: TRBV7-6
j_gene: TRBJ1-3
CDR3aa: CASSRGPSSGNTIYF

v_gene: TRBV6-6
j_gene: TRBJ1-6
CDR3aa: CASKETSSSSLHF

v_gene: TRBV29-1
j_gene: TRBJ2-2
CDR3aa: CSVAARADTGELFF

v_gene: TRBV7-9
j_gene: TRBJ2-3
CDR3aa: CASSLEGSLQYF

v_gene: TRBV7-2
j_gene: TRBJ1-6
CDR3aa: CASSYANSPLHF

v_gene: TRBV12-3/TRBV12-4
j_gene: TRBJ2-6
CDR3aa: CASSFFGGRGANVLTF

v_gene: TRBV20-1
j_gene: TRBJ2-3
CDR3aa: CSAYRGADTQYF

v_gene: TRBV5-1
j_gene: TRBJ1-1
CDR3aa: CASSLGTTVNTEALF

v_gene: TRBV12-3/TRBV12-4
j_gene: TRBJ2-7
CDR3aa: CASRLGPYEQYF

v_gene: TRBV4-3
j_gene: TRBJ1-6
CDR3aa: CASSQSGAESPLHF

v_gene: TRBV6-5
j_gene: TRBJ2-3
CDR3aa: CASTPIGQGTYTQYF

v_gene: TRBV7-9
j_gene: TRBJ2-2
CDR3aa: CASSAQLSGTGELFF

v_gene: TRBV6-5
j_gene: TRBJ2-7
CDR3aa: CASRSGQSSYEQYF

v_gene: TRBV24-1
j_gene: TRBJ2-1
CDR3aa: CATSETVDNEQFF

v_gene: TRBV6-2/TRBV6-3
j_gene: TRBJ2-7
CDR3aa: CASSYSRGPYEQYF

v_gene: TRBV28
j_gene: TRBJ1-1
CDR3aa: CASVILAGREAFF

v_gene: TRBV28
j_gene: TRBJ1-1
CDR3aa: CASSLAVPSEAFF

v_gene: TRBV28
j_gene: TRBJ1-2
CDR3aa: CASSSGGQDYGYTF

v_gene: TRBV20-1
j_gene: TRBJ2-3
CDR3aa: CSARDYNRDPDTQYF

v_gene: TRBV5-1
j_gene: TRBJ2-3
CDR3aa: CASSLRAAGSTDTQYF

v_gene: TRBV5-1
j_gene: TRBJ2-5
CDR3aa: CASTPGQELETQYF

v_gene: TRBV5-1
j_gene: TRBJ1-1
CDR3aa: CASSLGSGISTEAFF

v_gene: TRBV4-3
j_gene: TRBJ1-3
CDR3aa: CASSQDRGLNTIYF

v_gene: TRBV7-2
j_gene: TRBJ2-5
CDR3aa: CASSLRFESVGETQYF

v_gene: TRBV5-6
j_gene: TRBJ2-4
CDR3aa: CASSLWARNIQYF

v_gene: TRBV5-1
j_gene: TRBJ2-7
CDR3aa: CASSFDSQSSYEQYF

v_gene: TRBV5-6
j_gene: TRBJ2-2
CDR3aa: CASSLTGGGPNTGELFF

v_gene: TRBV20-1
j_gene: TRBJ2-7
CDR3aa: CSAMGQGGQYF

v_gene: TRBV5-1
j_gene: TRBJ2-5
CDR3aa: CASSLLYQETQYF

v_gene: TRBV20-1
j_gene: TRBJ1-4
CDR3aa: CSALQETYEKLFF

v_gene: TRBV20-1
j_gene: TRBJ2-5
CDR3aa: CSATRFGDRQETQYF

v_gene: TRBV7-9
j_gene: TRBJ2-3
CDR3aa: CASSHTGGPDTQYF

v_gene: TRBV5-1
j_gene: TRBJ2-2
CDR3aa: CASRQGPQNTGELFF